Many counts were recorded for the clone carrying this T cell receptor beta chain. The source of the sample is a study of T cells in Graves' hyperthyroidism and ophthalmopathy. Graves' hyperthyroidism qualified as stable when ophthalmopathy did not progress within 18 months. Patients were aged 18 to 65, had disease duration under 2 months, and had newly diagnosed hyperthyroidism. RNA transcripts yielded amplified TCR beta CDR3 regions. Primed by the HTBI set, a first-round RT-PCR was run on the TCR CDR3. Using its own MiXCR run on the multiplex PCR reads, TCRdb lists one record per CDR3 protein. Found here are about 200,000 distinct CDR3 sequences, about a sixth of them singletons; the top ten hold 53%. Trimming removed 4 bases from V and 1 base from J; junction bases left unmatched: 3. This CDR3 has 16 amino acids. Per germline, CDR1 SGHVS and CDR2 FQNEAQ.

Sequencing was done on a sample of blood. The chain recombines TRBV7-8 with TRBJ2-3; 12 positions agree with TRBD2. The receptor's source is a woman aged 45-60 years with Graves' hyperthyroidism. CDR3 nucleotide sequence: TGTGCCAGCAGCTCGCGACTAGCGGGAGGCACAGATACGCAGTATTTT. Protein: CASSSRLAGGTDTQYF.